Reported below is one T cell receptor beta chain. The data originate from a study of control samples from healthy donors and cancer patients. Trimming left V 0 bases short and J 8 bases short, with 13 bases between. Germline-derived CDR1 and CDR2 are MNHEY and SVGAGI. This CDR3 comprises 15 residues. Sequencing used immunoSEQ multiplex PCR; TCRdb keeps in-frame clones, though not all of them. The sample consists of around 90,000 clones, under 90% of them appearing once. Sequenced: blood. This TCR came from a woman aged 40 to 50 in good health. The gene calls are TRBV6-5 and TRBJ1-4; D not resolved. CDR3 sequence reads: CASSYSAQFTEKLFF. CDR3 DNA sequence: TGTGCCAGCAGTTACTCGGCCCAGTTCACCGAAAAACTGTTTTTT.